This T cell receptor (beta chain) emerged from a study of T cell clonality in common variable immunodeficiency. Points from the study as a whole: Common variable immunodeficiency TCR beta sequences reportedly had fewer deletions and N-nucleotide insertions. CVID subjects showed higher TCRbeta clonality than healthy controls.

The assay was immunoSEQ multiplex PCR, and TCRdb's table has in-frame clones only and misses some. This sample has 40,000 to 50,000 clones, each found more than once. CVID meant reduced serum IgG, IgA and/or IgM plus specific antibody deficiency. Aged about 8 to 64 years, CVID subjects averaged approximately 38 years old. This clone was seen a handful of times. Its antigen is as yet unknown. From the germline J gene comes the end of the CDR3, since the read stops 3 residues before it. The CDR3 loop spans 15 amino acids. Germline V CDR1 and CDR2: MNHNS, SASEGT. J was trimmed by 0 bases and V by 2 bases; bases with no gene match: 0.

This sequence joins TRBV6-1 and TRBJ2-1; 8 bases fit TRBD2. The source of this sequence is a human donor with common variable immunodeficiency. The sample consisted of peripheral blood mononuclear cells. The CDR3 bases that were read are TGTGCCAGCAGTGAACTAGCGGGCTCCTACAATGAG. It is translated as CASSELAGSYNE. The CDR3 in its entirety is CASSELAGSYNEQFF.